What follows describes a single TCR beta chain. Its antigen is unknown. Base qualities are not recorded, but no much larger clone differs from it by a single base. The sample is drawn from a study of cytomegalovirus exposure and HLA in healthy donors (dated by TCRdb to about 2017). In the study overall: An earlier analysis of 587 of the donors reported approximately 260 Gb of sequence data and roughly 120 million unique TCR beta sequences obtained from about 179 million T cells. An early release covering roughly 640 HLA-typed donors comprised roughly 300 gigabases of sequencing data and approximately 80 million unique TCR sequences. Of the 300 to 450 genotyped donors, less than 85% were placed in the genetic ancestry cluster associated with self-reported Caucasian donors. The study aimed to test whether cataloging public T cell receptors could reveal signatures of past pathogen exposure. The study profiled the T cell repertoires of 500 to 800 subjects by immunosequencing and related them to cytomegalovirus serostatus. Along with the roughly 700-subject first cohort, a separate validation cohort of over a hundred different subjects was used. The study combined high-throughput TCR immunosequencing, statistical association of individual TCRs with disease status, and machine learning to predict cytomegalovirus infection status. In a later analysis, previously published TCR beta repertoires from fewer than 750 donors were re-analyzed and high-resolution HLA genotyping was added so that TCR occurrence patterns could be studied. In the later analysis, no new phenotypic data were used to find candidate immune exposures; instead, reliance was placed on TCR beta sequences and their occurrence across donors. An earlier analysis of approximately 580 of the donors used high-throughput TCR beta sequencing to judge whether each TCR beta V gene segment behaved as functional or pseudogenic. Donor age, sex, ethnicity and CMV serostatus were collected together with the repertoire data. A later genetic analysis took genome-wide SNP genotypes for 398 of the 666 donors and used that subset as a discovery cohort. All discovery cohort repertoires had been generated using a single sequencing platform. HLA typing covered class I and class II loci at four-digit resolution. Typing coverage varied by locus: 629-630 donors for A, B, C, DRB1 and DQB1; 500 to 550 for DQA1; approximately 610 for DPA1; more than 450 for DPB1. Roughly five DR-DQ haplotypes were treated as single units for association and clustering because of strong linkage in the cohort. Among roughly 400 genotyped donors of the cohort, an average of 235,054 unique TCR beta nucleotide sequences were sequenced per donor, roughly 20% of them non-productive.

The cohort comprised fewer than 750 healthy bone marrow donors. At the time of sampling, all cohort members were nominally healthy, though unrecorded immune exposures were likely present. The donor was CMV seronegative and belonged to the group of 352 seronegative cohort members. Every donor gave a peripheral blood sample, and the peripheral blood mononuclear cells from that sample were used for TCR beta sequencing. The Qiagen DNeasy Blood Extraction Kit was used to extract genomic DNA from the blood cell samples. Overall results and qualifications from the work: Because HLA typing was missing for some donors at each locus, association tests included only the typed subset. The earlier analysis of around 600 of the donors excluded 15 to 20 rarely observed V segments, including chromosome 9 orphons, because counts were too low. Compared with the roughly 720-donor mean, donors in an Asian-associated ancestry cluster had fewer N-insertions in productive TCRs, according to a later genetic analysis. The cohort was sequenced for TCR beta chains only, and without alpha or paired-chain data the features that could be detected were limited. When HLA alleles, especially DR and DQ, strongly co-occurred, attributing TCR associations to individual alleles was difficult. A further reported finding was that TCR beta sequences accurately predicted the HLA-A and HLA-B alleles for most subjects in the first cohort. A later analysis found that HLA-associated TCR beta chains were more clonally expanded and had lower generation probabilities than equally common non-associated chains. Specific HLA alleles were associated with some 15,000 TCR beta sequences at a false discovery rate of 0.05 in a later analysis. In vitro tests confirmed that a few of the cytomegalovirus-associated TCR beta chains recognize cytomegalovirus antigens. In an earlier analysis of roughly 560 of the donors, most TCR beta V segments were observed in productive rearrangements about 90% or about 30% of the time, broadly matching IMGT annotations. A cluster of highly shared sequence variants was judged likely to represent a technical artifact of the sequencing pipeline. Most TCR sequences were observed very rarely across donors, whereas some public TCRs were present in many individuals. In a later analysis, the rate of TCR association differed among HLA loci, with DRB1 alleles having the most associated TCRs and HLA-C alleles having the fewest. According to a later analysis, parvovirus B19, influenza, CMV and Epstein-Barr virus appeared linked to several top co-occurrence clusters. A later genetic analysis associated a missense DCLRE1C variant with V-gene and J-gene trimming of TCR beta chains, and an independent cohort replicated the association. CMV serostatus was the only immune exposure information available for the cohort. Some IMGT-functional V segments, including TRBV6-2 and TRBV6-3, could not be distinguished by the 87-base-pair reads and were therefore excluded. Linkage disequilibrium might explain the correlated functional status among segregating V segments, but an unknown experimental factor could not be ruled out. According to a later analysis, most CMV-associated TCR beta chains appeared to be HLA-restricted, and the HLA associations seemed to be driven largely by CMV exposure. The classifier was reported to diagnose cytomegalovirus status with high specificity and sensitivity in both the original and validation cohorts. The authors suggested that the approach could potentially be extended to other disease states and immunological phenotypes. Sequencing depth was assumed to be roughly uniform across donors in the presence/absence analyses, though that assumption may not hold. A total of 164 TCR beta chains were listed by the study as associated with cytomegalovirus.

The receptor library was made with the immunoSEQ multiplex PCR assay. A mixture of 60 forward primers for TCR Vbeta segments and 13 reverse primers for TCR Jbeta segments was used in the multiplex PCR. Amplification of the CDR3 region of rearranged TCR beta genes was performed with a multiplex PCR assay on genomic DNA. On the Illumina HiSeq System, the amplified TCR beta libraries were sequenced as 87-base-pair reads. The authors' analysis ran thus. A later analysis tallied around 82 million unique TCR beta chains across the 640 or so repertoires, and approximately 11 million of those chains were shared by two or more donors. Raw reads were error-corrected and collapsed into unique sequences with a nearest-neighbor algorithm that merged closely related sequences to remove PCR and sequencing errors. Alignment of CDR3 sequences to IMGT reference sequences was used to assign V, D and J gene segments. For a sequence to be retained, a match of at least six nucleotides was required to both a V gene segment and a J gene segment. Rearrangements were classified as productive when the CDR3 lacked stop codons and remained in frame with V and J, and all other rearrangements were classified as non-productive. CDR3 was defined by IMGT convention, running from the second conserved V-encoded cysteine to the conserved J-encoded phenylalanine. The earlier analysis of about 500 of the donors excluded sequences that lacked an unambiguous match to a single V gene segment. An earlier analysis of a few hundred of the donors classified V segments as functional when productive rearrangements were above 56.7% and as segregating when the standard deviation between donors was above 5%. A statistical classification framework was built to diagnose cytomegalovirus status from the catalog of TCR beta chain sequences. A later analysis assigned V and J genes by comparing TCR nucleotide sequences with IMGT/GENE-DB human TR gene sequences. In a later analysis, CDR3 sequences and most-parsimonious VDJ recombination scenarios were assigned using the TCRdist pipeline. In a later analysis, each TCR beta chain was defined by its CDR3 amino acid sequence together with its V-gene family, and reads without a unique V-gene family were excluded. A later analysis removed roughly 590 highly shared, low-generation-probability nucleotide sequences to deal with suspected cross-contamination and a sequencing artifact. For each public chain, a later analysis derived a clonal expansion index from normalized ranks of inferred template counts within each repertoire. In a later analysis, generation probabilities were computed using a VDJ recombination model fitted to out-of-frame rearrangements, and the results were checked against IGoR. A later analysis scored TCR-TCR, TCR-HLA and TCR-CMV co-occurrence with hypergeometric tests, applying a repertoire-size bias correction to TCR pairs. To estimate false discovery rates, a later analysis permuted the HLA or CMV assignments 20 times. In a later analysis, co-occurring TCRs were grouped using DBSCAN, and TCRdist sequence similarity was added for clustering within HLA-allele-positive subsets. For co-occurrence clustering, repertoires with fewer than 30,000 or more than 120,000 public chains were excluded, along with 4 to 6 repertoires with anomalous nucleotide sharing. Held by TCRdb, this immuneACCESS table contains in-frame sequences only and omits some clones. Under half of the omission traces to an unresolved V gene where checked; the cause of the rest is unknown. From that table come the V and J calls and clone size; the DNA was used to work out D and trimming. Here the sample has about 130,000 clones; 80% to 85% occur a single time. The top ten hold about 1.1% of the sample.

The CDR3 covers 14 residues, taking in both the cysteine and the phenylalanine. Only the CDR3 portion is preserved as DNA: 42 bases, with reading frame beginning at the first base. According to the germline V gene, CDR1 reads SNHLY and CDR2 reads FYNNEI. Germline trimming amounts to 5 bases on V and 6 bases on J, with 7 as the count of junction bases outside the gene matches. The chain was built from TRBV2 and TRBJ1-5, with TRBD1 identical over 7 junction bases. The TCR was taken from a woman in her 30s in good health and CMV-seronegative. The sequenced material came from PBMCs. The sequence in DNA is TGTGCCAGCAGTCAAGACAGGGAACTTCAGCCCCAGCATTTT. This translates into CASSQDRELQPQHF.